The sequence of this T cell receptor (beta chain) was determined in a study of T cells in Graves' hyperthyroidism and ophthalmopathy. Turning to the study itself: Before any treatment, at initial diagnosis, peripheral blood was collected. General study points: Blood shared most expanded thyroid clonotypes above 0.001.

The CDR3 sequence is 18 residues long. In germline, CDR1 is MNHEY, CDR2 SMNVEV (reference sequence). Trimming at V came to 3 bases and at J to 5 bases, leaving 11 bases not matched to a gene. The sample holds many counts of this clonotype. Its matching antigen is unknown. Across 18 months, stable Graves' hyperthyroidism was marked by no progression to ophthalmopathy. Each diagnosis was grounded in clinical symptoms, serum thyroxine and TRAb, thyroid ultrasound, and orbital computed tomography. Researchers amplified the TCR beta CDR3 regions from RNA transcripts. The HTBI primer set drove a first-round RT-PCR of the TCR CDR3. One entry per CDR3 protein, called by TCRdb with MiXCR from the multiplex PCR reads. The table includes 550,000 to 650,000 distinct CDR3 sequences, roughly 15% detected once.

This receptor was taken from a woman aged 40-49 years with Graves' hyperthyroidism. This sequence joins TRBV27 and TRBJ2-5; 14 bases are shared with TRBD2. Input material: blood. The CDR3 DNA is TGTGCCAGCAGTTTGGGGCAGGGACTAGCGGGAGATCGCGAGACCCAGTACTTC. This gives the protein CASSLGQGLAGDRETQYF.